The text below deals with one TCR beta chain. This receptor's antigen is unknown. It has no much larger one-base neighbor in the sample; base qualities were not kept. The data were obtained in a study of technical replicates of blood from several donors (dated by TCRdb to between 2016 and 2019). Taken from the germline V gene, the CDR1 and CDR2 loops are SGHRS and YFSETQ. The CDR3 sequence holds 16 residues, the cysteine and phenylalanine included. Of the read, only the CDR3 DNA is kept; its 48 bases are in frame from base 1. V drops 0 bases and J drops 0 bases, leaving 10 bases in between. The method was the immunoSEQ multiplex PCR assay. TCRdb took over this immuneACCESS table, retaining in-frame rearrangements with V and J assigned. Such tables are incomplete; in checked studies, under half of the missing clones stem from an unresolved V gene, and the remainder is unexplained. The sample table contains roughly 62,000 clones; only one count was recorded for around 92% of them. About 3.9% of the sample comes from the top ten.

Material: PBMCs. This receptor was taken from a human donor in good health. Some clones in this sample may be carry-over from other donors' samples. The rearranged segments are TRBV5-1 and TRBJ1-3, with an unclear D gene assignment. In nucleotides, the sequence is TGCGCCAGCAGCTTGGAGCCCCGTCCCTCTGGAAACACCATATATTTT. It codes for CASSLEPRPSGNTIYF.